These 18 T cell receptor beta chains came from one sample sequenced in a study of blood T cell repertoires in COVID-19. Measured with immunoSEQ multiplex PCR; TCRdb has only the in-frame clones, and not every one. The data contain some 140,000 clones, around 80% of them singletons. Sequencing input: peripheral blood. These receptors were obtained from a human donor in a cohort sampled during active COVID-19.

The chain combines TRBV29-1 with TRBJ1-5; no clear D gene. The germline V gene has CDR1 SQVTM and CDR2 ANQGSEA. The CDR3 consists of 13 residues. Between the trimmed V and J ends, which lost 4 bases and 5 bases, there was a span of 12 bases. The CDR3 coding sequence is TGCAGCGTTGGACAAGGGCGGGATCAGCCCCAGCATTTT. The encoded protein is CSVGQGRDQPQHF.

The rearrangement links TRBV7-2 to TRBJ1-1; D is unclear. Germline V CDR1 and CDR2: SGHTA, FQGNSA. This CDR3 is 12 amino acids long. Trimming stripped 0 bases from V and 11 bases from J, with 10 bases between. This CDR3 reads CASSLAGRRAFF. The CDR3 nucleotides are TGTGCCAGCAGCTTAGCGGGGAGAAGGGCTTTCTTT.

The chain has TRBV3-1 (or the pseudogene TRBV3-2) and TRBJ2-5, with D possibly being TRBD2 (5 bases). Germline V gene data show CDR1 as LGHDT and CDR2 as YNNKEL (reference sequence). Trimming cost V 0 bases and J 3 bases, with 11 bases left between them. The CDR3 has 15 amino acids. CDR3 sequence reads: CASSQDYTRKETQYF. CDR3 nucleotides: TGTGCCAGCAGCCAAGATTATACTAGAAAAGAGACCCAGTACTTC.

The gene calls are TRBV5-4 and TRBJ2-6, with D maybe TRBD2 (6 bases). This CDR3 region has 19 residues. With 4 bases removed from V and 0 bases from J, the gap between germline ends came to 20 bases. The V gene's germline CDR1 is SGHNT and CDR2 YYREEE (reference sequence). For the CDR3, the DNA is TGTGCCAGCAGCCCACCCGGAGGGACTCCACTCTCTGGGGCCAACGTCCTGACTTTC. Translation gives CASSPPGGTPLSGANVLTF.

Here the CDR3 DNA reads TGTGCCAGCAGCTTAGGATGGGTCCTCGAGCGGAGCACAGATACGCAGTATTTT. Translated: CASSLGWVLERSTDTQYF. The chain combines TRBV7-9 with TRBJ2-3, with a weak D call TRBD2 (5 bases). Trimming shortened V by 1 base and J by 0 bases, and 17 bases separated the two germline ends. The CDR3 is 18 amino acids. CDR1 SEHNR and CDR2 FQNEAQ come from the germline V gene (reference sequence).

J is TRBJ1-5 and V is TRBV19, with D unclear. V dropped 7 bases and J dropped 7 bases, with 20 bases sitting between them. Germline V gene sequence: CDR1 LNHDA, CDR2 SQIVND (reference sequence). The CDR3 totals 15 residues. CDR3 bases: TGTGCCAGTACCCTAGGCCCTCCTTCGGTACAGCCCCAGCATTTT. This sequence encodes CASTLGPPSVQPQHF.

The J gene is TRBJ1-1, the V gene TRBV6-5; D is ambiguous. The CDR3 contains 16 residues. Germline V CDR1 and CDR2: MNHEY, SVGAGI. V lost 0 bases, J lost 2 bases, and 13 bases lay in between. The CDR3 loop reads CASSYSAAQLNTEAFF. CDR3 sequence (DNA): TGTGCCAGCAGTTACTCGGCGGCCCAATTAAACACTGAAGCTTTCTTT.

The chain has TRBV30 and TRBJ1-2; 8 positions match TRBD1. Germline V gene data show CDR1 as GTSNPN and CDR2 as SVGIG (reference sequence). The CDR3 length is 14 residues. The junction had 7 bases not matched to a gene; V was cut back by 3 bases and J by 4 bases. In DNA form, the CDR3 reads TGTGCCTGGAGCGAACAGGGGGGATTCTATGGCTACACCTTC. It specifies CAWSEQGGFYGYTF.

V and J are TRBV12-3 or TRBV12-4 and TRBJ1-2; D call uncertain. CDR3 length equals 13 residues. V gave up 3 bases and J gave up 10 bases, with 15 bases separating them. CDR3 sequence (DNA): TGTGCCAGCAGTTTGAGGCCGATGGCGGACTACACCTTC. Its protein product is CASSLRPMADYTF.

V and J are TRBV24-1 and TRBJ2-3, with a tentative D call TRBD2 (5 bases). This CDR3 spans 20 amino acids. Germline V gene data show CDR1 as KGHDR and CDR2 as SFDVKD. V lost 3 bases, J lost 2 bases, and 26 bases lay in between. CDR3 in amino acids: CATSDPGGPLQPPYTDTQYF. CDR3 nucleotides: TGTGCCACCAGTGATCCTGGAGGTCCACTTCAACCACCTTACACAGATACGCAGTATTTT.

V is TRBV18 and J is TRBJ1-5, with D possibly matching TRBD1 (5 bases). V was trimmed by 0 bases and J by 0 bases, leaving 9 bases between them. Per the germline V gene, CDR1 is KGHSH and CDR2 is LQKENI. The CDR3 totals 16 residues. The CDR3 DNA follows: TGTGCCAGCTCACCACCGACAGCTCATAGCAATCAGCCCCAGCATTTT. Its translation is CASSPPTAHSNQPQHF.

The V gene is TRBV2, the J gene TRBJ2-2, with a possible D match to TRBD1 (6 bases). This CDR3 contains 15 residues. Looked up from germline, CDR1 is SNHLY and CDR2 is FYNNEI. V lost 3 bases, J lost 5 bases, and 13 bases lay in between. CDR3 protein: CASSETGPKTGELFF. The CDR3 coding sequence is TGTGCCAGCAGTGAGACAGGACCCAAGACCGGGGAGCTGTTTTTT.

Only a few counts were recorded for this clone. This chain connects TRBV5-1 to TRBJ2-7; D remains unclear. The CDR3 is made up of 14 amino acids. Trimming removed 4 bases from V and 1 base from J, with 12 bases in between. The germline gives CDR1 SGHRS, CDR2 YFSETQ. CDR3 residues: CASSVALTSYEQYF. CDR3 in DNA: TGCGCCAGCAGCGTCGCGCTGACATCCTACGAGCAGTACTTC.

V is TRBV9 and J is TRBJ1-2; 9 bases are a match to TRBD1. V dropped 2 bases and J dropped 4; count of bases not matched to a gene: 9. This CDR3 region has 16 residues. In germline, CDR1 is SGDLS, CDR2 YYNGEE. CDR3 nucleotide sequence: TGTGCCAGCAGCGTGACGCCGGGACAGGGAATCTATGGCTACACCTTC. Protein product: CASSVTPGQGIYGYTF.

The rearrangement uses TRBV5-1 and TRBJ2-1, with 8 bases aligning to TRBD2. The CDR3 contains 18 residues. Germline CDR1 and CDR2: SGHRS and YFSETQ. The V segment lost 0 bases and the J segment 4 bases; nucleotides outside the gene matches: 12. CDR3 bases: TGCGCCAGCAGCTTGGATACGGGGGGGACCTTTTCATACAATGAGCAGTTCTTC. Its translation is CASSLDTGGTFSYNEQFF.

This chain links TRBV6-5 with TRBJ1-5; D is possibly TRBD1 (6 bases). Germline V gene sequence: CDR1 MNHEY, CDR2 SVGAGI. V lost 7 bases and J lost 2, with 12 bases in between. The CDR3 length is 14 residues. The CDR3 protein is CASTGDTGNQPQHF. The CDR3 DNA reads as TGTGCCAGCACCGGGGACACGGGCAATCAGCCCCAGCATTTT.

This clone was found once. The chain recombines TRBV3-1 (or the pseudogene TRBV3-2) with TRBJ1-3, with 7 bases fitting TRBD1. Germline CDR1 is LGHDT and CDR2 is YNNKEL (reference sequence). V shed 2 bases and J 4 bases; nucleotides not matched to a gene: 8. The CDR3 runs to 16 residues. The CDR3: CASSQSDRNPGNTIYF. CDR3 nucleotide sequence: TGTGCCAGCAGCCAATCGGACAGGAACCCCGGAAACACCATATATTTT.

In DNA, the CDR3 is TGTGCCAGCAGTGAAACGTTCGGGACAGGTTTTAACACCGGGGAGCTGTTTTTT. The encoded protein is CASSETFGTGFNTGELFF. V gene TRBV2 combines with J gene TRBJ2-2, with 8 positions matching TRBD1. CDR1 and CDR2 (germline): SNHLY, FYNNEI. J gave up 2 bases and V 2 bases, and 10 bases lay outside the gene matches. The CDR3 covers 18 residues.